This TCR beta chain was captured by sequencing in a study of beta chain features in type 1 diabetes. Study context: Patients looked much like healthy donors when it came to age, gender and cell yields. Across every sample, about 110 million sorted cells were examined in total. Overall study findings and caveats: A possible short-template PCR bias applies equally to patients and controls. Across all four CD4+ subsets, people with type 1 diabetes showed modestly shorter TCRB CDR3s.

The length of the CDR3 is 14 residues. Looked up from germline, CDR1 is ENHRY and CDR2 is SYGVKD. V lost 4 bases and J lost 3; bases outside the gene matches: 3. Investigators reverse transcribed all isolated RNA, so they sequenced expressed TCRB transcripts. Sequenced by immunoSEQ multiplex PCR; TCRdb stores in-frame clones only, minus some. The sample holds around 240,000 clones, 16% seen once. In its sample, this clone was seen a few times. The antigen is undetermined. Stem cell-like memory, regulatory, central memory and naive CD4+ cells were sorted via CD45RO/CCR7/CD25/CD127/CD95/CD27. Sequences were obtained from naive CD4+ T cells from blood. The V and J genes are TRBV10-3 and TRBJ1-1, with 9 bases lining up with TRBD1. The clonotype was recovered from a man younger than 40 with type 1 diabetes. This CDR3 is CAISVGQGYTEAFF. CDR3 nucleotide sequence: TGTGCCATCAGTGTGGGACAGGGCTACACTGAAGCTTTCTTT.